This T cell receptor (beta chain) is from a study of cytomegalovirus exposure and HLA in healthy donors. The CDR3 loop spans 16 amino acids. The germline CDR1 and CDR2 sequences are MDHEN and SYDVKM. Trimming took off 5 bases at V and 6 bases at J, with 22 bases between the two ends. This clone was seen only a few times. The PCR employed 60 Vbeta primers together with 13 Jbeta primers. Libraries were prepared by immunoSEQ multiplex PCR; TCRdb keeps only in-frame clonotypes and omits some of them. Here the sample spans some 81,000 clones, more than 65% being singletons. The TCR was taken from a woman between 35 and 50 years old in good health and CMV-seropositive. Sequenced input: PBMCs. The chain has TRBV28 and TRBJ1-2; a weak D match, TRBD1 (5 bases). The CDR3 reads CASSGALGGGGHGYTF. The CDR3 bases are TGTGCCAGCAGTGGGGCATTGGGTGGGGGAGGTCATGGCTACACCTTC.